The clone carrying this T cell receptor beta chain appeared many times. TCRdb redid the calling of the 5' RACE reads with MiXCR, one entry per CDR3 protein. This sample has 470,000 or so distinct CDR3 sequences, with 25% found just once. The CDR3 runs to 16 residues. Germline lookup yields CDR1 LGHNA and CDR2 YSLEER. J gave up 0 bases and V 4 bases, and 9 bases lay outside the gene matches. This sample stems from a study of T-cell memory formation after mild COVID-19. This clonotype was obtained from an adult woman who had mild COVID-19 (a few samples of this study predate the infection). Cell type and time point are not known. The sequencing sample was made of PBMCs or a T cell subset sorted from them (not recorded which). V gene TRBV4-3 combines with J gene TRBJ2-7; 7 bases align to TRBD2. In DNA, the CDR3 is TGCGCCAGCAGCCCTGGGCCAGCGGGAAGCTCCTACGAGCAGTACTTC. Protein sequence: CASSPGPAGSSYEQYF.